These 27 T cell receptor beta chains originate from one sample sequenced in a study of OX40 agonist ivuxolimab in advanced cancers. The repertoire was sequenced with immunoSEQ multiplex PCR; TCRdb's copy has only in-frame clones and lacks some. Of 50,000 to 65,000 clones in the sample, 80% to 95% are singletons; the top ten hold around 25%. The sample was CD4+ or CD8+ T cells sorted from blood, taken in a trial of the OX40 agonist ivuxolimab. These receptors all stem from an adult with an advanced solid tumor such as melanoma, head and neck, liver or kidney cancer.

The chain links TRBV18 to TRBJ2-1; 7 bases are shared with TRBD2. V dropped 3 bases and J dropped 4; count of bases not matched to a gene: 6. The CDR3 runs 15 residues. Germline assignment: CDR1 KGHSH and CDR2 LQKENI. Here the CDR3 reads CASSPPSGVYNEQFF. The CDR3, as DNA: TGTGCCAGCTCACCCCCTAGCGGAGTTTACAATGAGCAGTTCTTC.

The CDR3 here is CAWLGTANEKLFF. CDR3 coding DNA: TGTGCCTGGTTGGGGACCGCTAATGAAAAACTGTTTTTT. The chain couples TRBV30 to TRBJ1-4; a possible D gene is TRBD1 (5 bases). V dropped 5 bases and J dropped 3 bases, with 10 bases sitting between them. In germline, CDR1 is GTSNPN, CDR2 SVGIG (reference sequence). The length of the CDR3 is 13 residues.

The chain employs TRBV28 and TRBJ2-1; possibly TRBD2 for D (6 bases). The germline V gene has CDR1 MDHEN and CDR2 SYDVKM. This CDR3 is built from 12 residues. Between the trimmed V and J ends, which lost 6 bases and 3 bases, there was a span of 6 bases. CDR3 region: CASRGGYNEQFF. For the CDR3, the DNA is TGTGCCAGCAGGGGGGGCTACAATGAGCAGTTCTTC.

This rearrangement joins TRBV2 to TRBJ2-7, with 8 bases that match TRBD2. The CDR3 has 11 residues. Germline values: CDR1 SNHLY, CDR2 FYNNEI. The DNA of the CDR3 is TGTGCAGCGGGGGAGGGTTTGGTGCAGTACTTC. Translated, it gives CAAGEGLVQYF.

V is TRBV7-3 and J is TRBJ2-1, with 11 bases matching TRBD2. Per the germline V gene, CDR1 is SGHTA and CDR2 is FQGTGA. The ends lost 6 bases at V and 4 bases at J; junction bases unmatched: 5. The CDR3 runs to 15 residues. DNA of the CDR3: TGTGCCAGCAGTATGGGACTAGCGGTTTACAATGAGCAGTTCTTC. It encodes CASSMGLAVYNEQFF.

The chain carries TRBV6-5 and TRBJ2-5, with 10 nucleotides matching TRBD1. V gave up 3 bases and J gave up 3 bases; unmatched junction bases: 4. Germline assignment: CDR1 MNHEY and CDR2 SVGAGI. The CDR3 totals 15 residues. CDR3 DNA: TGTGCCAGCAGTTATCTGACAGGGGGCAAAGAGACCCAGTACTTC. It translates to CASSYLTGGKETQYF.

The chain uses TRBV4-1 and TRBJ2-5, with TRBD2 matching 9 bases. Germline values: CDR1 MGHRA, CDR2 YSYEKL. The CDR3 length is 17 residues. V gave up 0 bases and J gave up 1 base; unmatched junction bases: 6. The CDR3 region is CASSQDKTSGLQETQYF. The CDR3 bases are TGCGCCAGCAGCCAAGATAAAACTAGCGGGCTCCAAGAGACCCAGTACTTC.

The rearrangement uses TRBV7-8 and TRBJ2-7, with D perhaps TRBD1 (5 bases). Germline V CDR1 and CDR2: SGHVS, FQNEAQ. The CDR3 is 14 residues long. The ends were cut back, 5 bases at V and 5 bases at J, with 16 bases in the middle. DNA for the CDR3: TGTGCCAGCAGCCCTAGAAACAGGCCCCACGAGCAGTACTTC. It is translated as CASSPRNRPHEQYF. Filled out from reference TRBV7-8 and TRBJ2-7, the complete variable domain reads GAGVSQSPRYKVAKRGQDVALRCDPISGHVSLFWYQQALGQGPEFLTYFQNEAQLDKSGLPSDRFFAERPEGSVSTLKIQRTQQEDSAVYLCASSPRNRPHEQYFGPGTRLTVT.

This clone was seen a single time. A junction boundary mismatches the germline segment, possibly from a read error. The chain recombines TRBV7-7 with TRBJ2-5, with 7 bases lining up with TRBD1. The CDR3 has 15 amino acids. CDR1 is SSHAT and CDR2 is FNYEAQ in the germline V gene (reference sequence). CDR3 sequence: CASSPGQAIQETQYF. The DNA of the CDR3 is TGTGCTAGCAGCCCTGGACAGGCTATCCAAGAGACCCAGTACTTC.

As regards this clone: Other DNA sequences in the sample encode the same CDR3. The chain uses TRBV27 and TRBJ2-7, with D possibly called TRBD1 or TRBD2 (5 bases each). Germline V gene data show CDR1 as MNHEY and CDR2 as SMNVEV (reference sequence). CDR3 size: 13 residues. V was trimmed by 5 bases and J by 3 bases, leaving 11 bases between them. The CDR3 is CASSLGTFYEQYF. The CDR3 DNA follows: TGTGCCAGCAGTCTCGGGACCTTCTACGAGCAGTACTTC.

The chain recombines TRBV6-6 with TRBJ1-6; D gene uncertain. The germline V gene has CDR1 MNHNY and CDR2 SVGAGI (reference sequence). This CDR3 has 16 residues. Trimming left V 1 base short and J 8 bases short, with 15 bases between. The CDR3 loop is CASSYYPGEGDSPLHF. The CDR3 nucleotides are TGTGCCAGCAGTTACTACCCCGGGGAAGGAGATTCACCCCTCCACTTT.

This clone was seen just once. The V call is TRBV6-6, the J call TRBJ2-3; 11 nucleotides line up with TRBD2. The CDR3 contains 15 residues. Germline CDR1 reads MNHNY; CDR2 reads SVGAGI (reference sequence). Trimming removed 5 bases from V and 5 bases from J; junction bases left unmatched: 6. CDR3: CASSLIAGGVDTQYF. CDR3 bases: TGTGCCAGCAGTCTTATAGCGGGAGGGGTAGATACGCAGTATTTT.

V gene TRBV28 combines with J gene TRBJ2-4; TRBD1 might be the D (5 bases). CDR1 and CDR2 from the germline V gene are MDHEN and SYDVKM. Trimming pared 4 bases from V and 4 bases from J, leaving 14 bases between. This CDR3 is built from 15 residues. The CDR3 loop is CASSSVRGIKNIQYF. The CDR3 DNA follows: TGTGCCAGCAGTTCGGTTAGGGGCATAAAAAACATTCAGTACTTC.

V gene TRBV9 combines with J gene TRBJ2-7, with 7 positions matching TRBD2. The V segment lost 2 bases and the J segment 4 bases; nucleotides outside the gene matches: 12. This CDR3 has 16 residues. Germline V gene sequence: CDR1 SGDLS, CDR2 YYNGEE. CDR3 in amino acids: CASSVNPVGGMYEQYF. CDR3 coding DNA: TGTGCCAGCAGCGTTAACCCAGTGGGGGGGATGTACGAGCAGTACTTC. The whole variable domain, filled in from reference TRBV9 and TRBJ2-7, reads DSGVTQTPKHLITATGQRVTLRCSPRSGDLSVYWYQQSLDQGLQFLIQYYNGEERAKGNILERFSAQQFPDLHSELNLSSLELGDSALYFCASSVNPVGGMYEQYFGPGTRLTVT.

The chain combines TRBV28 with TRBJ2-3; TRBD2 aligns across 14 bases. After removal of 6 bases from V and 4 bases from J, the junction contained 15 bases not matched to a gene. Germline assignment: CDR1 MDHEN and CDR2 SYDVKM. This CDR3 is 19 amino acids long. For the CDR3, the DNA is TGTGCCAGCAGGCGGACGGGACTAGCGGGAGTAATGAATTCAGATACGCAGTATTTT. Amino acid sequence: CASRRTGLAGVMNSDTQYF.

The chain couples TRBV18 to TRBJ2-5; TRBD1 matches 7 bases. The CDR3 loop spans 14 amino acids. After removal of 6 bases from V and 4 bases from J, the junction contained 8 bases not matched to a gene. CDR1 and CDR2 (germline): KGHSH, LQKENI. The CDR3: CASSPTGARETQYF. The CDR3 bases are TGTGCCAGCTCCCCAACAGGGGCGAGAGAGACCCAGTACTTC. Full variable domain (missing parts from reference TRBV18 and TRBJ2-5): NAGVMQNPRHLVRRRGQEARLRCSPMKGHSHVYWYRQLPEEGLKFMVYLQKENIIDESGMPKERFSAEFPKEGPSILRIQQVVRGDSAAYFCASSPTGARETQYFGPGTRLLVL.

The V gene is TRBV7-9, the J gene TRBJ2-7, with TRBD2 identical over 7 bases. Germline V gene sequence: CDR1 SEHNR, CDR2 FQNEAQ (reference sequence). The CDR3 covers 18 residues. Germline trimming cut 4 bases from V and 4 bases from J; bases unmatched to any gene: 19. CDR3 in amino acids: CASSSSLAKTPAGYEQYF. Written as DNA, the CDR3 is TGTGCCAGCAGCTCCTCACTAGCGAAAACTCCGGCGGGATACGAGCAGTACTTC.

This rearrangement joins TRBV6-5 to TRBJ1-1; no reliable D call. V lost 2 bases, J lost 6 bases, and 10 bases lay in between. The germline V gene encodes CDR1 MNHEY and CDR2 SVGAGI. This CDR3 is built from 13 residues. CDR3 bases: TGTGCCAGCAGTTACGCGGGCCCCCCTGAAGCTTTCTTT. Its protein is CASSYAGPPEAFF.

The rearrangement joins TRBV11-3 to TRBJ2-7; no clear D gene. Between the trimmed V and J ends, which lost 3 bases and 3 bases, there was a span of 9 bases. CDR1 and CDR2 from the germline V gene are SGHNT and YENEEA. The CDR3 contains 13 residues. The CDR3 loop is CASSFLASYEQYF. For the CDR3, the DNA is TGTGCCAGCAGCTTTTTGGCTAGCTACGAGCAGTACTTC.

The V call is TRBV15, the J call TRBJ2-3; D gene unclear. The ends were cut back, 1 base at V and 2 bases at J, with 13 bases in the middle. The CDR3 has 16 residues. Germline lookup yields CDR1 LNHNV and CDR2 YYDKDF (reference sequence). CDR3: CATSRATGPATDTQYF. The CDR3 DNA sequence: TGTGCCACCAGCAGAGCCACCGGGCCAGCCACAGATACGCAGTATTTT.

About this clone itself: Additional DNA sequences in this sample encode the identical CDR3. The rearrangement joins TRBV6-5 to TRBJ2-1; the D gene is possibly TRBD2 (5 bases). Looked up from germline, CDR1 is MNHEY and CDR2 is SVGAGI. The CDR3 has 13 amino acids. Between the trimmed V and J ends, which lost 3 bases and 6 bases, there was a span of 9 bases. The CDR3 region has the DNA TGTGCCAGCAGTTATCGGGATGCCAATGAGCAGTTCTTC. This sequence encodes CASSYRDANEQFF.

This clone was recorded once. This chain connects TRBV6-6 to TRBJ1-2; D may be TRBD1 (5 bases). CDR3 length: 16 amino acids. V was trimmed by 4 bases and J by 3 bases, leaving 18 bases between them. The V gene's germline CDR1 is MNHNY and CDR2 SVGAGI (reference sequence). CDR3 in amino acids: CASSLAHTGDDYGYTF. In nucleotides, the CDR3 is TGTGCCAGCAGTTTGGCTCACACAGGCGACGACTATGGCTACACCTTC.

V usage is TRBV5-6 and J usage is TRBJ2-7; D remains unclear. The germline V gene has CDR1 SGHDT and CDR2 YYEEEE. The CDR3 is made up of 12 amino acids. Trimming stripped 4 bases from V and 2 bases from J, with 7 bases between. The CDR3 coding sequence is TGTGCCAGCAGCACTACTCCCTACGAGCAGTACTTC. It yields the protein CASSTTPYEQYF.

Only one count was recorded for this clone. This chain joins TRBV2 and TRBJ2-7; TRBD2 matches 14 bases. Germline CDR1 reads SNHLY; CDR2 reads FYNNEI. The CDR3 has 15 residues. The junction had 4 bases not matched to a gene; V was cut back by 6 bases and J by 3 bases. Here the CDR3 DNA reads TGTGCCAGCAGCGCGACTAGCGGGAGGGTCTACGAGCAGTACTTC. It specifies CASSATSGRVYEQYF.

The V gene is TRBV19, the J gene TRBJ2-5; D unresolved. The DNA end favors TRBJ2-7, so the J call may be wrong. There are 12 residues in the CDR3. Germline CDR1 is LNHDA and CDR2 is SQIVND (reference sequence). CDR3 bases: TGTGCCAGTAGCGATGATCGCTACGAGCAGTACTTC. It encodes CASSDDRYEQYF.

The chain has TRBV28 and TRBJ1-2; TRBD1 agrees at 7 bases. Germline-derived CDR1 and CDR2 are MDHEN and SYDVKM. V gave up 2 bases and J gave up 1 base; unmatched junction bases: 7. CDR3 length: 16 amino acids. The CDR3 protein is CASSLRGTVINYGYTF. The DNA of the CDR3 is TGTGCCAGCAGTTTAAGGGGGACAGTTATTAACTATGGCTACACCTTC.

The rearrangement uses TRBV13 and TRBJ2-1; 12 bases agree with TRBD2. V lost 5 bases to trimming and J lost 10 bases; unmatched junction nucleotides: 6. Germline values: CDR1 PRHDT, CDR2 FYEKMQ (reference sequence). This CDR3 is 14 amino acids long. This CDR3 reads CASSHGTSGLEQFF. Written as DNA, the CDR3 is TGTGCCAGCAGCCACGGGACTAGCGGGTTAGAGCAGTTCTTC.